Shown below are 30 T cell receptor beta chains from a single sample sequenced in a study of cytomegalovirus exposure and HLA in healthy donors. Profiling relied on immunoSEQ multiplex PCR, and the TCRdb table lists in-frame clones only, not all of them. The sample has hundreds of thousands of clones, more than 75% seen once. The sequenced material came from PBMCs. These receptors all come from a man between 18 and 35 years old in good health and CMV-seropositive.

V gene TRBV4-2 combines with J gene TRBJ2-5; D gene unclear. The germline gives CDR1 LGHNA, CDR2 YNFKEQ. The CDR3 contains 12 residues. The V gene lost 0 bases and the J gene lost 5 bases, with 4 bases spanning the gap. CDR3 residues: CASSQDHETQYF. CDR3 DNA sequence: TGTGCCAGCAGCCAAGATCACGAGACCCAGTACTTC.

J is TRBJ1-1 and V is TRBV2; unclear D gene. V shed 6 bases and J shed 0 bases, with 14 bases lying between them. Germline CDR1 is SNHLY and CDR2 is FYNNEI. This CDR3 comprises 15 residues. CDR3 sequence reads: CASRGGQNMNTEAFF. In DNA form, the CDR3 reads TGTGCCAGCAGAGGTGGTCAGAACATGAACACTGAAGCTTTCTTT.

This sequence joins TRBV10-3 and TRBJ2-2; unclear D gene. Germline loops: CDR1 ENHRY, CDR2 SYGVKD. Trimming stripped 10 bases from V and 5 bases from J, with 11 bases between. CDR3 size: 12 residues. CDR3 in amino acids: CANRSPTGELFF. The CDR3 nucleotides read TGTGCCAACCGGAGTCCTACCGGGGAGCTGTTTTTT.

The V call is TRBV28, the J call TRBJ2-7; no reliable D call. V gave up 7 bases and J gave up 0 bases, with 10 bases separating them. The germline CDR1 and CDR2 sequences are MDHEN and SYDVKM. The CDR3 sequence is 13 residues long. The CDR3 here is CASNYRASYEQYF. CDR3 nucleotides: TGTGCCAGCAACTATAGGGCCTCCTACGAGCAGTACTTC.

This chain connects TRBV27 to TRBJ2-3; perhaps TRBD2 as D (7 bases). The CDR3 is made up of 19 amino acids. The ends were cut back, 6 bases at V and 0 bases at J, with 25 bases in the middle. Germline CDR1 is MNHEY and CDR2 is SMNVEV (reference sequence). CDR3 in DNA: TGTGCCAGCAGCCACACGACGGGATGGGCGGGGGCTAGCACAGATACGCAGTATTTT. The encoded protein is CASSHTTGWAGASTDTQYF.

This clone came up a few times. This chain connects TRBV7-3 to TRBJ2-5; the D gene is possibly TRBD2 (6 bases). The germline gives CDR1 SGHTA, CDR2 FQGTGA. The length of the CDR3 is 13 residues. Trimming cost V 5 bases and J 5 bases, with 12 bases left between them. As DNA, the CDR3 is TGTGCCAGCAGCAAAGGGAGGATGGAGACCCAGTACTTC. Its protein product is CASSKGRMETQYF.

The chain has TRBV5-1 and TRBJ2-7, with 8 bases that match TRBD2. V was pared by 2 bases and J by 0 bases, with 13 bases of the junction left unmatched. The CDR3 has 18 residues. CDR1 is SGHRS and CDR2 is YFSETQ in the germline V gene. The CDR3 loop reads CASSFSHSGKQSSYEQYF. As DNA, the CDR3 is TGCGCCAGCAGCTTTTCCCATAGCGGGAAACAATCCTCCTACGAGCAGTACTTC.

This clone was seen ten or more times. The chain uses TRBV11-2 and TRBJ2-7; 10 bases align to TRBD2. The CDR3 is made up of 18 amino acids. With V trimmed by 3 bases and J by 1 base, 12 bases remained unmatched. Germline loops: CDR1 SGHAT, CDR2 FQNNGV. The CDR3 loop is CASSLRLAGALKSYEQYF. The CDR3 bases are TGTGCCAGCAGCTTGCGGCTAGCGGGAGCCTTAAAGTCCTACGAGCAGTACTTC. The complete variable domain, with remaining parts taken from reference TRBV11-2 and TRBJ2-7, reads EAGVAQSPRYKIIEKRQSVAFWCNPISGHATLYWYQQILGQGPKLLIQFQNNGVVDDSQLPKDRFSAERLKGVDSTLKIQPAKLEDSAVYLCASSLRLAGALKSYEQYFGPGTRLTVT.

The gene calls are TRBV5-1 and TRBJ2-5; D gene unclear. The germline V gene encodes CDR1 SGHRS and CDR2 YFSETQ. The length of the CDR3 is 15 residues. The germline V and J ends were trimmed by 1 base and 2 bases, with 12 bases remaining between them. CDR3 residues: CASSLKGSTQETQYF. CDR3 nucleotide sequence: TGCGCCAGCAGCTTGAAAGGCAGCACTCAAGAGACCCAGTACTTC.

V gene TRBV28 combines with J gene TRBJ2-3; D ambiguous. V was pared by 7 bases and J by 2 bases, with 10 bases between. The CDR3 runs 13 residues. Per the germline V gene, CDR1 is MDHEN and CDR2 is SYDVKM. The CDR3 nucleotides read TGTGCCAGCAAAGGCGCAGACACAGATACGCAGTATTTT. This encodes CASKGADTDTQYF.

The chain is built from TRBV28 and TRBJ1-1, with D maybe TRBD1 (6 bases). V gave up 6 bases and J gave up 1 base, with 12 bases separating them. This CDR3 spans 14 amino acids. Germline assignment: CDR1 MDHEN and CDR2 SYDVKM. The CDR3 nucleotides are TGTGCCAGCAGGAATACAGGGACGAACACTGAAGCTTTCTTT. This encodes CASRNTGTNTEAFF.

This sequence joins TRBV11-3 and TRBJ2-1; D may match TRBD1 or TRBD2 (5 bases each). Trimming cost V 5 bases and J 8 bases, with 7 bases left between them. This CDR3 comprises 11 residues. The germline V gene has CDR1 SGHNT and CDR2 YENEEA. The CDR3 nucleotides read TGTGCCAGCAGCCGGGGCGATGAGCAGTTCTTC. This codes for CASSRGDEQFF.

V is TRBV11-1 and J is TRBJ1-5; 7 bases agree with TRBD1. V lost 5 bases to trimming and J lost 3 bases; unmatched junction nucleotides: 4. The CDR3 consists of 14 residues. Germline CDR1 is SGHAT and CDR2 is FQDESV (reference sequence). This chain's CDR3 is CASSLRGFNQPQHF. CDR3 in DNA: TGTGCCAGCAGCCTCAGGGGGTTCAATCAGCCCCAGCATTTT.

The V gene is TRBV27, the J gene TRBJ2-7, with D perhaps being TRBD1 or TRBD2 (5 bases each). Per germline, CDR1 MNHEY and CDR2 SMNVEV (reference sequence). Trimming pared 5 bases from V and 0 bases from J, leaving 11 bases between. The CDR3 runs 14 residues. The CDR3 bases are TGTGCCAGCAGTAAGAAGAGGGGCTCCTACGAGCAGTACTTC. Protein sequence: CASSKKRGSYEQYF.

This chain links TRBV9 with TRBJ1-2, with a tentative D call TRBD1 (6 bases). This CDR3 region has 14 residues. The germline V and J ends were trimmed by 0 bases and 5 bases, with 11 bases remaining between them. Looked up from germline, CDR1 is SGDLS and CDR2 is YYNGEE. The CDR3 DNA follows: TGTGCCAGCAGCGTAGCTATCCAGGGGTATGGCTACACCTTC. Protein product: CASSVAIQGYGYTF.

V usage is TRBV28 and J usage is TRBJ2-3; unclear D gene. CDR1 and CDR2 (germline): MDHEN, SYDVKM. The CDR3 is 12 residues long. Trimming shortened V by 3 bases and J by 11 bases, and 12 bases separated the two germline ends. For the CDR3, the DNA is TGTGCCAGCAGTTTCTCCCCCATTGGGCAGTATTTT. This gives the protein CASSFSPIGQYF.

The chain has TRBV28 and TRBJ2-2; 8 bases are shared with TRBD1. CDR3 size: 16 residues. J was trimmed by 6 bases and V by 1 base; bases with no gene match: 7. Germline V CDR1 and CDR2: MDHEN, SYDVKM. In DNA form, the CDR3 reads TGTGCCAGCAGTTTATTCGTGACAGGGGTCGCCGGGGAGCTGTTTTTT. Residues: CASSLFVTGVAGELFF. The whole variable domain, remainder taken from reference TRBV28 and TRBJ2-2, is DVKVTQSSRYLVKRTGEKVFLECVQDMDHENMFWYRQDPGLGLRLIYFSYDVKMKEKGDIPEGYSVSREKKERFSLILESASTNQTSMYLCASSLFVTGVAGELFFGEGSRLTVL.

In its sample, this clone was seen once. The rearrangement uses TRBV5-1 and TRBJ2-1; 10 bases are shared with TRBD2. CDR3 size: 16 residues. The trim removed 0 bases at V and 6 bases at J, leaving 6 bases unmatched. Per germline, CDR1 SGHRS and CDR2 YFSETQ. The CDR3 nucleotides read TGCGCCAGCAGCTTGGAGGTGGCTAGCGGGAGCAATGAGCAGTTCTTC. Translated: CASSLEVASGSNEQFF.

This clone has a single count. The chain employs TRBV5-1 and TRBJ2-5, with 9 bases fitting TRBD2. Germline-derived CDR1 and CDR2 are SGHRS and YFSETQ. V shed 3 bases and J 5 bases; nucleotides not matched to a gene: 11. The CDR3 consists of 16 residues. The CDR3 spells CASSYTAGGPTETQYF. CDR3 nucleotide sequence: TGCGCCAGCAGCTACACGGCGGGAGGGCCTACGGAGACCCAGTACTTC.

The genes are TRBV25-1 and TRBJ2-7, with D perhaps matching TRBD1 or TRBD2 (5 bases each). V was trimmed by 4 bases and J by 2 bases, leaving 12 bases between them. This CDR3 has 14 residues. Germline V gene sequence: CDR1 MGHDK, CDR2 SYGVNS. CDR3 residues: CASSVPGRTYEQYF. The DNA of the CDR3 is TGTGCCAGCAGTGTGCCGGGACGGACCTACGAGCAGTACTTC.

The DNA for the CDR3 is TGTGCCAGCAGCTTAGGATTCAACAATGAGCAGTTCTTC. Its protein is CASSLGFNNEQFF. J is TRBJ2-1 and V is TRBV7-7; no clear D gene. Germline V gene data show CDR1 as SSHAT and CDR2 as FNYEAQ (reference sequence). The CDR3 contains 13 residues. The ends were cut back, 1 base at V and 5 bases at J, with 6 bases in the middle. Filled out from reference TRBV7-7 and TRBJ2-1, the complete variable domain reads GAGVSQSPRYKVTKRGQDVTLRCDPISSHATLYWYQQALGQGPEFLTYFNYEAQPDKSGLPSDRFSAERPEGSISTLTIQRTEQRDSAMYRCASSLGFNNEQFFGPGTRLTVL.

This chain uses TRBV18 with TRBJ2-7; tentative D call: TRBD1 (5 bases). CDR1 and CDR2 from the germline V gene are KGHSH and LQKENI. The V end was cut by 4 bases, the J end by 4 bases, with 20 bases between. There are 16 residues in the CDR3. The CDR3 is CASSQSAWGASYEQYF. The DNA of the CDR3 is TGTGCCAGCTCACAGTCGGCGTGGGGCGCCTCGTACGAGCAGTACTTC.

The chain combines TRBV5-5 with TRBJ2-7; D gene uncertain. Trimming pared 0 bases from V and 3 bases from J, leaving 10 bases between. The CDR3 has 14 amino acids. Germline values: CDR1 SGHKS, CDR2 YYEKEE (reference sequence). Here the CDR3 DNA reads TGTGCCAGCAGCTTGGTGGGTAGCTACTACGAGCAGTACTTC. Protein: CASSLVGSYYEQYF.

This clone was observed once. The genes are TRBV7-9 and TRBJ2-5, with no clear D. CDR3 size: 11 residues. CDR1 SEHNR and CDR2 FQNEAQ come from the germline V gene (reference sequence). Trimming left V 3 bases short and J 4 bases short, with 3 bases between. CDR3 DNA sequence: TGTGCCAGCAGCTTCAGAGAGACCCAGTACTTC. The encoded protein is CASSFRETQYF.

Notes on this clone: This sample also contains other DNA sequences that code for the same CDR3. The V call is TRBV5-1, the J call TRBJ2-1, with D perhaps TRBD1 (7 bases). V dropped 3 bases and J dropped 2 bases, with 9 bases sitting between them. Germline V gene data show CDR1 as SGHRS and CDR2 as YFSETQ. This CDR3 is built from 14 residues. CDR3 loop: CASSSGGTYNEQFF. CDR3 DNA sequence: TGCGCCAGCAGCTCAGGGGGGACCTACAATGAGCAGTTCTTC.

The chain uses TRBV27 and TRBJ2-1; D may be TRBD2 (6 bases). The CDR3 extends over 15 amino acids. V was trimmed by 7 bases and J by 4 bases, leaving 17 bases between them. CDR1 is MNHEY and CDR2 is SMNVEV in the germline V gene (reference sequence). Here the CDR3 DNA reads TGTGCCAGCACCCTCGGCGGGACGAGTTACAATGAGCAGTTCTTC. It encodes CASTLGGTSYNEQFF.

The chain combines TRBV19 with TRBJ2-7, with a possible D match to TRBD2 (5 bases). CDR1 and CDR2 (germline): LNHDA, SQIVND (reference sequence). The ends were cut back, 1 base at V and 3 bases at J, with 13 bases in the middle. The CDR3 sequence is 15 residues long. In nucleotides, the CDR3 is TGTGCCAGTAGTATAGGCGCTCTGGGGAGCTACGAGCAGTACTTC. Amino acid sequence: CASSIGALGSYEQYF.

This chain connects TRBV5-1 to TRBJ1-1; D call uncertain. CDR3 length: 14 residues. Germline lookup yields CDR1 SGHRS and CDR2 YFSETQ. V lost 4 bases and J 1 base, leaving 11 bases between the germline ends. CDR3 sequence: CASSSWAGNTEAFF. The CDR3 nucleotides are TGCGCCAGCAGCAGCTGGGCAGGGAACACTGAAGCTTTCTTT. Based on the CDR3 plus reference TRBV5-1 and TRBJ1-1, the full variable domain is KAGVTQTPRYLIKTRGQQVTLSCSPISGHRSVSWYQQTPGQGLQFLFEYFSETQRNKGNFPGRFSGRQFSNSRSEMNVSTLELGDSALYLCASSSWAGNTEAFFGQGTRLTVV.

V usage is TRBV27 and J usage is TRBJ2-7; 7 positions agree with TRBD1. Germline V gene data show CDR1 as MNHEY and CDR2 as SMNVEV (reference sequence). The length of the CDR3 is 15 residues. V shed 2 bases and J 1 base; nucleotides not matched to a gene: 5. The CDR3 loop is CASSLGPTGSYEQYF. The CDR3 nucleotides read TGTGCCAGCAGTTTAGGACCGACAGGGTCCTACGAGCAGTACTTC.

This chain connects TRBV19 to TRBJ1-2, with D maybe TRBD1 (5 bases). Germline loops: CDR1 LNHDA, CDR2 SQIVND (reference sequence). The CDR3 is 16 amino acids. V lost 3 bases and J 4 bases, leaving 18 bases between the germline ends. CDR3 residues: CASSIGGGTFAYGYTF. The CDR3 region has the DNA TGTGCCAGTAGTATTGGCGGGGGGACTTTCGCCTATGGCTACACCTTC. Full variable domain (remainder filled in from reference TRBV19 and TRBJ1-2): DGGITQSPKYLFRKEGQNVTLSCEQNLNHDAMYWYRQDPGQGLRLIYYSQIVNDFQKGDIAEGYSVSREKKESFPLTVTSAQKNPTAFYLCASSIGGGTFAYGYTFGSGTRLTVV.